Listed here are 8 T cell receptor beta chains from one sample, sequenced in a study of Ad26.COV2.S vaccination and SARS-CoV-2 variants. Produced via immunoSEQ multiplex PCR; TCRdb's table is partial and in-frame only. The table has approximately 400,000 clones, about 88% seen once. The treatment is: 15 to 20 received Ad26.COV2.S at low or high dose, single or two shots; about 5 received placebo; per-sample allocation not given. Collection of samples fell on day 63 after the first vaccine or placebo injection. The sample consisted of peripheral blood, taken in a trial of Ad26.COV2.S vaccine versus placebo. These receptors originate from a person between 18 and 60 years old who received the Ad26.COV2.S COVID-19 vaccine or a placebo.

The chain carries TRBV18 and TRBJ2-7; 10 nucleotides match TRBD1. With 3 bases clipped from V and 5 bases from J, the junction kept 7 bases outside the gene matches. Germline CDR1 KGHSH, CDR2 LQKENI. The CDR3 has 15 residues. CDR3: CASSPRGTGANEQYF. For the CDR3, the DNA is TGTGCCAGCTCACCGCGAGGGACAGGGGCTAACGAGCAGTACTTC.

This chain links TRBV27 with TRBJ2-1, with 9 bases matching TRBD1. With 2 bases clipped from V and 4 bases from J, the junction kept 6 bases outside the gene matches. The CDR3 contains 16 residues. Looked up from germline, CDR1 is MNHEY and CDR2 is SMNVEV (reference sequence). CDR3 nucleotides: TGTGCCAGCAGTTTAGGGACAGGGAAGGGGTACAATGAGCAGTTCTTC. This translates into CASSLGTGKGYNEQFF.

V and J are TRBV30 and TRBJ2-7; TRBD1 matches at 7 bases. CDR3 size: 15 residues. CDR1 and CDR2 from the germline V gene are GTSNPN and SVGIG (reference sequence). Unmatched junction bases numbered 7, after V lost 0 bases and J lost 2 bases. The CDR3 region is CAWSVPDRDTYEQYF. The DNA of the CDR3 is TGTGCCTGGAGTGTACCTGACAGGGATACCTACGAGCAGTACTTC. The complete variable domain, with remaining parts taken from reference TRBV30 and TRBJ2-7, reads SQTIHQWPATLVQPVGSPLSLECTVEGTSNPNLYWYRQAAGRGLQLLFYSVGIGQISSEVPQNLSASRPQDRQFILSSKKLLLSDSGFYLCAWSVPDRDTYEQYFGPGTRLTVT.

The genes are TRBV7-2 and TRBJ2-1, with 10 bases fitting TRBD1. There are 16 residues in the CDR3. Germline CDR1 SGHTA, CDR2 FQGNSA. Unmatched junction bases numbered 4, after V lost 1 base and J lost 4 bases. This CDR3 is CASSLDGTGVYNEQFF. The CDR3, as DNA: TGTGCCAGCAGCTTAGATGGGACAGGGGTGTACAATGAGCAGTTCTTC.

V and J are TRBV29-1 and TRBJ2-7; 14 nucleotides match TRBD2. The J segment lost 6 bases and the V segment lost 4 bases, leaving 8 bases of the junction unmatched. The CDR3 is 15 amino acids. CDR1 SQVTM and CDR2 ANQGSEA come from the germline V gene. CDR3 protein: CSVGPGLAGAFEQYF. Here the CDR3 DNA reads TGCAGCGTTGGCCCGGGACTAGCGGGAGCCTTCGAGCAGTACTTC.

This clone was seen just once. This chain joins TRBV2 and TRBJ1-1, with a weak D call TRBD1 (5 bases). CDR1 is SNHLY, CDR2 FYNNEI, per germline. The CDR3 totals 13 residues. Trimming removed 6 bases from V and 3 bases from J, with 11 bases in between. CDR3 amino acids: CASSGTGDTEAFF. In nucleotides, the CDR3 is TGTGCCAGCAGCGGGACGGGGGACACTGAAGCTTTCTTT.

In nucleotides, the CDR3 is TGTGCCAGCGACCCCCGGCAAAGCGACACTGATACGCAGTATTTT. As protein: CASDPRQSDTDTQYF. This rearrangement joins TRBV6-1 to TRBJ2-3; D is undetermined. This CDR3 contains 15 residues. The germline V and J ends were trimmed by 8 bases and 6 bases, with 21 bases remaining between them. The germline V gene has CDR1 MNHNS and CDR2 SASEGT.

This clone appeared a few times. Other DNA sequences of this sample code for an identical CDR3. The genes are TRBV10-2 and TRBJ2-7; TRBD2 aligns across 10 bases. The CDR3 totals 14 residues. The J segment lost 3 bases and the V segment lost 7 bases, leaving 6 bases of the junction unmatched. CDR1 is WSHSY, CDR2 SAAADI, per germline. The CDR3 nucleotides read TGCGCCAGCACCGGTCCTAGCGGGGGCTACGAGCAGTACTTC. It yields the protein CASTGPSGGYEQYF.